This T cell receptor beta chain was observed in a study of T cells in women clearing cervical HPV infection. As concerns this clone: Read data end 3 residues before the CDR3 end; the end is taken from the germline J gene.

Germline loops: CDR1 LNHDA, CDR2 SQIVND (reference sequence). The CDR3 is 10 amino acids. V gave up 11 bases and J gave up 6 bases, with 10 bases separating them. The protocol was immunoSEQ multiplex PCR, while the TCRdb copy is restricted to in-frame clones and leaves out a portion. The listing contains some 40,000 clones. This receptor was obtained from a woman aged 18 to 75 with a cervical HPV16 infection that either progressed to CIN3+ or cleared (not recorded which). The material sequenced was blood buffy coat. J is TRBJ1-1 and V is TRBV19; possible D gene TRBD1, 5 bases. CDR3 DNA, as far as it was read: TGTGCCTCGGGGGGGGCTGAA. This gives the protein CASGGAE. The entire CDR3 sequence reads CASGGAEAFF. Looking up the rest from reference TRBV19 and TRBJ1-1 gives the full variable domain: DGGITQSPKYLFRKEGQNVTLSCEQNLNHDAMYWYRQDPGQGLRLIYYSQIVNDFQKGDIAEGYSVSREKKESFPLTVTSAQKNPTAFYLCASGGAEAFFGQGTRLTVV.